This TCR beta chain derives from a study of blood T cell repertoires in COVID-19. Study at large: Acute and convalescent COVID-19 samples came from the United States, Italy and Spain. Sample material is recorded as cDNA or gDNA derived from T cells, B-cell-depleted T cells, or PBMCs.

This clone was detected once. Germline CDR1 reads KGHSH; CDR2 reads LQKENI. The CDR3 runs 15 residues. V was shortened by 0 bases and J by 6 bases, with 11 bases between the two germline ends. Original methodology: Reference gene primer amplification gave nucleated cell count estimates. The table came from immunoSEQ multiplex PCR; TCRdb's copy has only in-frame clones and leaves some out. That table gives V, J and clone size, and the DNA gave D and trimming. The sample has around 250,000 clones, nearly 90% seen once. The V call is TRBV18, the J call TRBJ2-2; the D gene is possibly TRBD1 (6 bases). The sample consisted of peripheral blood. This clonotype was obtained from a woman aged 60 to 75 with COVID-19, enrolled during active disease. DNA of the CDR3: TGTGCCAGCTCACCACCGAACAGGGAAGCCGGGGAGCTGTTTTTT. It encodes CASSPPNREAGELFF.